The text below deals with one T cell receptor beta chain. This CDR3 comprises 14 residues. Trimming took off 7 bases at V and 3 bases at J, with 16 bases between the two ends. Germline-derived CDR1 and CDR2 are SGHTA and FQGNSA. PCR involved 60 Vbeta and 13 Jbeta primers. Method: immunoSEQ multiplex PCR; TCRdb's copy keeps in-frame clones and lacks some. This sample yields about 160,000 clones, of which around 80% are seen a single time; less than 5% belongs to the top ten. These data come from a study of cytomegalovirus exposure and HLA in healthy donors. What was sequenced was PBMCs. The V and J genes are TRBV7-2 and TRBJ2-7; TRBD2 is a possible D gene (6 bases). The TCR comes from a male donor in good health and CMV-seronegative. The CDR3 sequence: CASTTTTGSYEQYF. CDR3 nucleotide sequence: TGTGCCAGCACCACTACCACCGGGAGCTACGAGCAGTACTTC.